Below are 12 T cell receptor beta chains sequenced from a single sample in a study of tumor and adjacent non-tumor tissue in lung cancer. Three rounds of nested PCR, following a modified ARM-PCR protocol, produced the TCRbeta library. TCRdb independently ran MiXCR on the multiplex PCR reads; one entry per CDR3 protein. The sample holds over 130,000 distinct CDR3 sequences, approximately 64% seen once. This sample's RNA came from whole unsorted tissue. The specimen sequenced was lung tumor tissue. Source of these receptors: a man aged 55 to 70 with small cell lung cancer.

Concerning this clonotype itself: A much larger clone differs from this one at a single base, so this may be a read error. The chain joins TRBV20-1 to TRBJ1-2; the D is unclear. Between the trimmed V and J ends, which lost 0 bases and 6 bases, there was a span of 8 bases. The CDR3 has 12 amino acids. Germline CDR1 reads DFQATT; CDR2 reads SNEGSKA (reference sequence). The CDR3 loop reads CSARDTGHGYTF. As DNA, the CDR3 is TGCAGTGCTAGAGATACCGGGCATGGCTACACCTTC.

As for this clonotype: The junction and the germline gene differ at one end; a read error may be behind it. The rearrangement uses TRBV20-1 and TRBJ1-4, with D tentatively TRBD1 (5 bases). This CDR3 region has 10 residues. Germline V gene lookup returns CDR1 DFQATT and CDR2 SNEGSKA (reference sequence). CDR3 coding DNA: TGCGGTGCTTCAGGGGAAAAACTGTTTTTT. Translated, it gives CGASGEKLFF.

This clonotype was observed at least ten times. This sequence joins TRBV6-6 and TRBJ1-2; D gene unclear. Trimming shortened V by 7 bases and J by 1 base, and 10 bases separated the two germline ends. CDR1 and CDR2 from the germline V gene are MNHNY and SVGAGI (reference sequence). This CDR3 contains 13 residues. The CDR3 coding sequence is TGTGCCAGCACGACCACGAATAACTATGGCTACACCTTC. Its translation is CASTTTNNYGYTF.

In regard to this clonotype: At one end, the junction sequence differs from germline, possibly due to a read error. This chain connects TRBV4-2 to TRBJ2-5; a weak D match, TRBD2 (6 bases). CDR3 size: 13 residues. CDR1 LGHNA and CDR2 YNFKEQ come from the germline V gene. The CDR3 region is CASSQDAGKTQYF. In DNA form, the CDR3 reads TGTGCCAGCAGCCAAGACGCGGGAAAGACTCAGTACTTC.

Turning to this clonotype: An end of the junction differs from the germline gene, which may be a read error. The chain is built from TRBV6-5 and TRBJ2-4; tentatively, D is TRBD2 (6 bases). The CDR3 sequence is 14 residues long. CDR1 and CDR2 from the germline V gene are MNHEY and SVGAGI. Here the CDR3 DNA reads TGTGCCGGCAGTTACTCGGGGGAATCTAGCATTCAGTACTTT. Translated: CAGSYSGESSIQYF.

The genes are TRBV5-4 and TRBJ2-1, with D possibly being TRBD2 (6 bases). Germline CDR1 and CDR2: SGHNT and YYREEE (reference sequence). The ends were cut back, 4 bases at V and 5 bases at J, with 13 bases in the middle. The CDR3 has 14 amino acids. The CDR3 DNA reads TGTGCCAGCAGCGGGGCTGGGGAGGACAATGAGCAGTTCTTC. Amino acids: CASSGAGEDNEQFF.

Concerning this clonotype itself: This could be a read error, since a much larger clone is one nucleotide away. The rearrangement uses TRBV28 and TRBJ1-3; possibly TRBD1 for D (6 bases). The CDR3 is 16 residues long. Deletions cut 3 bases from V and 4 bases from J, with 16 bases between. CDR1 and CDR2 from the germline V gene are MDHEN and SYDVKM. This CDR3 is CASSLLDSGIGNTIYF. Here the CDR3 DNA reads TGTGCCAGCAGTTTGCTGGACAGCGGAATCGGAAACACCATATATTTT. Supplemented by reference TRBV28 and TRBJ1-3, the full variable domain reads DVKVTQSSRYLVKRTGEKVFLECVQDMDHENMFWYRQDPGLGLRLIYFSYDVKMKEKGDIPEGYSVSREKKERFSLILESASTNQTSMYLCASSLLDSGIGNTIYFGEGSWLTVV.

For this clonotype: An end of the junction does not agree with germline; a read error may underlie this. The CDR3 DNA reads as TGTCCCAGCAGCTGCAGGGGTGAGGGTTCACTCCTCCACTTT. Its translation is CPSSCRGEGSLLHF. This sequence joins TRBV11-1 and TRBJ1-6; maybe TRBD1 (6 bases). Germline lookup yields CDR1 SGHAT and CDR2 FQDESV (reference sequence). This CDR3 region has 14 residues.

Remarks on this clonotype: This may be a read error, as it is one base from a much larger clone. The chain is built from TRBV6-5 and TRBJ1-1; D unresolved. The length of the CDR3 is 11 residues. The V end was cut by 8 bases, the J end by 7 bases, with 11 bases between. Per the germline V gene, CDR1 is MNHEY and CDR2 is SVGAGI. The CDR3 here is CASSRGIEAFF. Written as DNA, the CDR3 is TGTGCCAGCTCGAGAGGGATTGAAGCTTTCTTT.

A word on this clonotype: One end of the junction fails to match germline, which may point to a read error. V is TRBV29-1 and J is TRBJ2-1, with TRBD2 matching over 16 bases. Looked up from germline, CDR1 is SQVTM and CDR2 is ANQGSEA. There are 14 residues in the CDR3. The CDR3 spells CSGGLAGGPSEQLF. CDR3 DNA sequence: TGCAGCGGGGGACTAGCGGGAGGGCCAAGTGAGCAGTTATTC.

Worth noting for this clonotype: A much larger clone lies a single base off, so this may be a read error. The CDR3 spells CVTRPGLAVSYNEQFF. CDR3 bases: TGTGTCACACGTCCGGGACTAGCGGTTTCCTACAATGAGCAGTTCTTC. V and J are TRBV10-3 and TRBJ2-1, with 11 positions matching TRBD2. Per the germline V gene, CDR1 is ENHRY and CDR2 is SYGVKD. The CDR3 covers 16 residues.

With respect to this clonotype: The junction shows a germline mismatch at one end, possibly a read error. The J gene is TRBJ2-1, the V gene TRBV11-2; 7 bases are shared with TRBD2. The germline V gene has CDR1 SGHAT and CDR2 FQNNGV. CDR3 size: 14 residues. CDR3 amino acids: CASSFTSRGDEQFF. CDR3 in DNA: TGTGCCAGCAGCTTTACTAGCCGGGGGGATGAACAGTTCTTC.